These T cell receptor beta chains were read from a single sample in a study of PD-L1 blockade in urothelial cancer. Using immunoSEQ multiplex PCR, the repertoire was profiled, and TCRdb retains in-frame clones only, with some absent. The repertoire holds tens of thousands of clones, with 80% to 85% as singletons. The input for sequencing was PBMCs, taken around atezolizumab (anti-PD-L1) treatment. The receptors were sampled from a middle-aged man with urothelial cancer. Each CDR3 is given with its conserved first and last residue. The order of the fields is V gene, clone size, D gene, CDR3 length, J gene, CDR3 protein, CDR3 DNA. A D gene is named only where the DNA matches it firmly. Some rows have no size entry. The others give once, few or many, or a class for an expanded clone.

V gene: TRBV5-1; clone size: few; D gene: NA; CDR3 length: 13; J gene: TRBJ1-1; CDR3 protein: CASSLAGKPEAFF; CDR3 DNA: TGCGCCAGCAGCTTGGCCGGGAAGCCTGAAGCTTTCTTT
V gene: TRBV19; clone size: few; D gene: TRBD1; CDR3 length: 12; J gene: TRBJ1-5; CDR3 protein: CATGQGSQPQHF; CDR3 DNA: TGTGCCACTGGACAGGGGAGTCAGCCCCAGCATTTT
V gene: TRBV11-1; clone size: NA; D gene: NA; CDR3 length: 16; J gene: TRBJ2-3; CDR3 protein: CASSQGEFTSTDTQYF; CDR3 DNA: TGTGCCAGCAGCCAAGGGGAATTTACGTCCACAGATACGCAGTATTTT
V gene: TRBV5-1; clone size: NA; D gene: NA; CDR3 length: 13; J gene: TRBJ2-3; CDR3 protein: CASSLLPQDTQYF; CDR3 DNA: TGCGCCAGCAGCTTGTTACCACAAGATACGCAGTATTTT
V gene: TRBV28; clone size: NA; D gene: NA; CDR3 length: 14; J gene: TRBJ2-5; CDR3 protein: CASSGGHHQETQYF; CDR3 DNA: TGTGCCAGCAGCGGGGGGCACCACCAAGAGACCCAGTACTTC
V gene: TRBV5-5; clone size: NA; D gene: NA; CDR3 length: 14; J gene: TRBJ1-6; CDR3 protein: CASRAGVNNSPLHF; CDR3 DNA: TGTGCCAGCAGGGCGGGGGTGAATAATTCACCCCTCCACTTT
V gene: TRBV27; clone size: NA; D gene: TRBD1; CDR3 length: 13; J gene: TRBJ1-1; CDR3 protein: CASSGWTGSEAFF; CDR3 DNA: TGTGCCAGCAGTGGTTGGACAGGGTCTGAAGCTTTCTTT
V gene: TRBV7-8; clone size: NA; D gene: NA; CDR3 length: 17; J gene: TRBJ2-7; CDR3 protein: CASSLVARVGGDYEQYF; CDR3 DNA: TGTGCCAGCAGCTTAGTGGCCCGGGTAGGAGGGGACTACGAGCAGTACTTC
V gene: TRBV19; clone size: medium-sized; D gene: TRBD2; CDR3 length: 17; J gene: TRBJ2-1; CDR3 protein: CASSSPSGRAGYNEQFF; CDR3 DNA: TGTGCCAGTAGTAGCCCTAGCGGGAGGGCCGGTTACAATGAGCAGTTCTTC
V gene: TRBV5-1; clone size: NA; D gene: TRBD1; CDR3 length: 16; J gene: TRBJ1-2; CDR3 protein: CASSPDMGQGVYGYTF; CDR3 DNA: TGCGCCAGCAGCCCAGACATGGGACAGGGGGTTTATGGCTACACCTTC
V gene: TRBV5-1; clone size: NA; D gene: TRBD1; CDR3 length: 15; J gene: TRBJ1-5; CDR3 protein: CASSPTGVSNQPQHF; CDR3 DNA: TGCGCCAGCAGCCCGACAGGGGTGAGCAATCAGCCCCAGCATTTT
V gene: TRBV5-5; clone size: NA; D gene: NA; CDR3 length: 15; J gene: TRBJ2-5; CDR3 protein: CASSLGFGAQETQYF; CDR3 DNA: TGTGCCAGCAGCTTGGGCTTCGGAGCGCAAGAGACCCAGTACTTC
V gene: TRBV19; clone size: NA; D gene: NA; CDR3 length: 14; J gene: TRBJ1-1; CDR3 protein: CASSRGTHHTEAFF; CDR3 DNA: TGTGCCAGTAGTAGGGGGACACACCACACTGAAGCTTTCTTT
V gene: TRBV5-1; clone size: few; D gene: NA; CDR3 length: 13; J gene: TRBJ2-7; CDR3 protein: CASSLGVDYEQYF; CDR3 DNA: TGCGCCAGCAGCTTGGGAGTCGACTACGAGCAGTACTTC
V gene: TRBV7-8; clone size: NA; D gene: TRBD2; CDR3 length: 16; J gene: TRBJ2-2; CDR3 protein: CASSFRANSGAGELFF; CDR3 DNA: TGTGCCAGCAGCTTCAGAGCAAACAGCGGGGCCGGGGAGCTGTTTTTT
V gene: TRBV4-1; clone size: NA; D gene: TRBD2; CDR3 length: 15; J gene: TRBJ2-1; CDR3 protein: CASSHLRGGVNEQFF; CDR3 DNA: TGCGCCAGCAGCCACCTTCGGGGGGGCGTGAATGAGCAGTTCTTC
V gene: TRBV6-6; clone size: NA; D gene: NA; CDR3 length: 14; J gene: TRBJ1-1; CDR3 protein: CASSSPNQNTEAFF; CDR3 DNA: TGTGCCAGCAGTTCCCCAAATCAGAACACTGAAGCTTTCTTT
V gene: TRBV27; clone size: NA; D gene: TRBD1; CDR3 length: 14; J gene: TRBJ1-4; CDR3 protein: CASRPRGTNEKLFF; CDR3 DNA: TGTGCCAGCAGACCCAGGGGGACTAATGAAAAACTGTTTTTT
V gene: TRBV7-2; clone size: NA; D gene: NA; CDR3 length: 17; J gene: TRBJ2-5; CDR3 protein: CASSPPRERRGQETQYF; CDR3 DNA: TGTGCCAGCAGCCCTCCCCGCGAGCGGAGGGGCCAAGAGACCCAGTACTTC
V gene: TRBV28; clone size: NA; D gene: NA; CDR3 length: 14; J gene: TRBJ2-5; CDR3 protein: CASSLYTGLETQYF; CDR3 DNA: TGTGCCAGCAGTTTATATACGGGTTTGGAGACCCAGTACTTC
V gene: TRBV9; clone size: NA; D gene: NA; CDR3 length: 15; J gene: TRBJ2-5; CDR3 protein: CASSVVSEGKETQYF; CDR3 DNA: TGTGCCAGCAGCGTAGTTAGCGAAGGGAAAGAGACCCAGTACTTC
V gene: TRBV4-1; clone size: NA; D gene: NA; CDR3 length: 15; J gene: TRBJ1-2; CDR3 protein: CASSQDMGEFYGYTF; CDR3 DNA: TGCGCCAGCAGCCAAGATATGGGAGAATTCTATGGCTACACCTTC
V gene: TRBV19; clone size: NA; D gene: NA; CDR3 length: 16; J gene: TRBJ1-2; CDR3 protein: CASSKISRGGDYGYTF; CDR3 DNA: TGTGCCAGTAGCAAAATTTCTAGAGGGGGAGACTATGGCTACACCTTC
V gene: TRBV5-1; clone size: few; D gene: TRBD1; CDR3 length: 14; J gene: TRBJ1-2; CDR3 protein: CASTPGTANYGYTF; CDR3 DNA: TGCGCCAGCACCCCCGGGACAGCGAACTATGGCTACACCTTC
V gene: TRBV28; clone size: NA; D gene: NA; CDR3 length: 13; J gene: TRBJ2-1; CDR3 protein: CASCGLPYNEQFF; CDR3 DNA: TGTGCCAGCTGTGGACTTCCCTACAATGAGCAGTTCTTC
V gene: TRBV19; clone size: NA; D gene: NA; CDR3 length: 15; J gene: TRBJ1-2; CDR3 protein: CASSIEPGSNYGYTF; CDR3 DNA: TGTGCCAGTAGTATAGAGCCCGGGAGCAACTATGGCTACACCTTC
V gene: TRBV18; clone size: NA; D gene: TRBD2; CDR3 length: 16; J gene: TRBJ2-2; CDR3 protein: CASSPRLAGNTGELFF; CDR3 DNA: TGTGCCAGCTCACCCCGACTAGCGGGTAACACCGGGGAGCTGTTTTTT
V gene: TRBV11-2; clone size: NA; D gene: TRBD2; CDR3 length: 17; J gene: TRBJ2-6; CDR3 protein: CASSPPGRAYGANVLTF; CDR3 DNA: TGTGCCAGCAGCCCGCCCGGGAGGGCGTATGGGGCCAACGTCCTGACTTTC
V gene: TRBV2; clone size: once; D gene: TRBD2; CDR3 length: 10; J gene: TRBJ2-3; CDR3 protein: CASSLAALSF; CDR3 DNA: TGTGCCAGCAGCCTAGCGGCGCTTTCTTTT
V gene: TRBV27; clone size: once; D gene: TRBD1; CDR3 length: 15; J gene: TRBJ2-5; CDR3 protein: CASSGDRANQETQYF; CDR3 DNA: TGTGCCAGCAGCGGGGACAGGGCGAATCAAGAGACCCAGTACTTC
V gene: TRBV7-9; clone size: NA; D gene: NA; CDR3 length: 12; J gene: TRBJ2-1; CDR3 protein: CASSVTNNEQFF; CDR3 DNA: TGTGCCAGCAGTGTGACAAACAATGAGCAGTTCTTC
V gene: TRBV19; clone size: NA; D gene: NA; CDR3 length: 12; J gene: TRBJ1-2; CDR3 protein: CASSVGHYGYTF; CDR3 DNA: TGTGCCAGTAGTGTGGGCCACTATGGCTACACCTTC
V gene: TRBV29-1; clone size: NA; D gene: NA; CDR3 length: 13; J gene: TRBJ1-2; CDR3 protein: CSVHWGGNYGYTF; CDR3 DNA: TGCAGCGTTCATTGGGGGGGAAACTATGGCTACACCTTC
V gene: TRBV7-2; clone size: NA; D gene: TRBD2; CDR3 length: 15; J gene: TRBJ2-7; CDR3 protein: CASSLAQGLAYEQYF; CDR3 DNA: TGTGCCAGCAGCTTAGCTCAGGGACTAGCCTACGAGCAGTACTTC
V gene: TRBV30; clone size: NA; D gene: NA; CDR3 length: 14; J gene: TRBJ2-7; CDR3 protein: CAWSVGGVSYEQYF; CDR3 DNA: TGTGCCTGGAGTGTAGGAGGGGTCTCCTACGAGCAGTACTTC
V gene: TRBV5-4; clone size: NA; D gene: TRBD2; CDR3 length: 17; J gene: TRBJ2-6; CDR3 protein: CASSLPSGRNGANVLTF; CDR3 DNA: TGTGCCAGCAGCTTGCCTAGCGGGAGGAATGGGGCCAACGTCCTGACTTTC
V gene: TRBV29-1; clone size: NA; D gene: NA; CDR3 length: 12; J gene: TRBJ1-2; CDR3 protein: CSAGVGGYGYTF; CDR3 DNA: TGCAGCGCCGGTGTGGGGGGCTATGGCTACACCTTC
V gene: TRBV19; clone size: NA; D gene: NA; CDR3 length: 15; J gene: TRBJ1-3; CDR3 protein: CASSISWAPGNTIYF; CDR3 DNA: TGTGCCAGTAGTATAAGCTGGGCCCCTGGAAACACCATATATTTT
V gene: TRBV29-1; clone size: NA; D gene: NA; CDR3 length: 13; J gene: TRBJ2-2; CDR3 protein: CSVAWSATGELFF; CDR3 DNA: TGCAGCGTTGCATGGAGCGCCACCGGGGAGCTGTTTTTT
V gene: TRBV5-6; clone size: NA; D gene: NA; CDR3 length: 14; J gene: TRBJ1-2; CDR3 protein: CASGPLGREYGYTF; CDR3 DNA: TGTGCCAGCGGGCCATTAGGGAGGGAATATGGCTACACCTTC
V gene: TRBV7-8; clone size: few; D gene: TRBD2; CDR3 length: 15; J gene: TRBJ2-1; CDR3 protein: CASSPWTSGYNEQFF; CDR3 DNA: TGTGCCAGCAGCCCTTGGACTAGCGGTTACAATGAGCAGTTCTTC
V gene: TRBV5-5; clone size: few; D gene: TRBD1; CDR3 length: 13; J gene: TRBJ2-7; CDR3 protein: CASSRQGAYEQYF; CDR3 DNA: TGTGCCAGCAGCCGACAGGGGGCCTACGAGCAGTACTTC